The 27 T cell receptor beta chains below come from one sample, sequenced in a study of cytomegalovirus exposure and HLA in healthy donors. TCRdb keeps only in-frame clones here, not all; method: immunoSEQ multiplex PCR. The table includes fewer than 150,000 clones, roughly four fifths detected once. Specimen: PBMCs. The receptors come from a man in his thirties or forties in good health and CMV-seropositive.

The chain has TRBV5-1 and TRBJ2-1, with D hard to call. The CDR3 loop spans 13 amino acids. The V end lost 2 bases, the J end lost 2 bases, and 5 bases lay between the germline ends. From germline, CDR1 is SGHRS and CDR2 YFSETQ. The CDR3 reads CASSFATYNEQFF. The CDR3 DNA is TGCGCCAGCAGCTTTGCTACCTACAATGAGCAGTTCTTC.

This clone was detected only a few times. The V gene is TRBV29-1, the J gene TRBJ1-2; 9 bases fit TRBD1. The CDR3 has 12 amino acids. CDR1 and CDR2 from the germline V gene are SQVTM and ANQGSEA. The J segment lost 8 bases and the V segment lost 4 bases, leaving 5 bases of the junction unmatched. CDR3 amino acids: CSVVQGAGGYTF. Here the CDR3 DNA reads TGCAGCGTTGTACAGGGGGCGGGAGGCTACACCTTC.

The gene calls are TRBV9 and TRBJ2-2, with 10 bases fitting TRBD1. The germline gives CDR1 SGDLS, CDR2 YYNGEE. The CDR3 contains 17 residues. V lost 4 bases, J lost 5 bases, and 11 bases stayed unmatched. CDR3 protein: CASSQTQTGGSTGELFF. The CDR3 DNA sequence: TGTGCCAGCAGCCAAACCCAGACAGGGGGCTCTACCGGGGAGCTGTTTTTT.

This clone was seen just once. The rearrangement links TRBV7-6 to TRBJ2-3; possible D gene TRBD2, 6 bases. This CDR3 region has 14 residues. Germline V lookup: CDR1 SGHVS, CDR2 FNYEAQ. V dropped 7 bases and J dropped 5 bases, with 16 bases sitting between them. The CDR3 loop reads CASTPGVGLDTQYF. The CDR3 DNA reads TGTGCCAGCACCCCGGGGGTAGGGCTAGATACGCAGTATTTT.

CDR3 protein: CASSDRGPGYGYTF. Written as DNA, the CDR3 is TGTGCCAGCAGCGACAGGGGGCCCGGCTATGGCTACACCTTC. The V call is TRBV9, the J call TRBJ1-2; 9 nucleotides line up with TRBD1. V lost 3 bases, J lost 4 bases, and 4 bases stayed unmatched. CDR3 length: 14 amino acids. Germline values: CDR1 SGDLS, CDR2 YYNGEE.

The V call is TRBV5-1, the J call TRBJ2-1, with TRBD2 as a possible D gene (6 bases). V lost 0 bases and J lost 1, with 11 bases in between. The CDR3 consists of 16 residues. The V gene's germline CDR1 is SGHRS and CDR2 YFSETQ. This CDR3 is CASSLVGGASYNEQFF. DNA for the CDR3: TGCGCCAGCAGCTTGGTGGGCGGGGCGTCCTACAATGAGCAGTTCTTC.

The chain employs TRBV29-1 and TRBJ2-7; perhaps TRBD1 as D (5 bases). Germline CDR1 and CDR2: SQVTM and ANQGSEA. This CDR3 is built from 12 residues. Trimming removed 7 bases at V and 0 bases at J, with 10 bases between. The CDR3 region has the DNA TGCAGCGCCGGACATAGCTCCTACGAGCAGTACTTC. Translation: CSAGHSSYEQYF.

V is TRBV5-1 and J is TRBJ2-7, with D tentatively TRBD1 (5 bases). CDR1 is SGHRS, CDR2 YFSETQ, per germline. V was pared by 0 bases and J by 4 bases, with 11 bases between. The CDR3 length is 14 residues. Here the CDR3 reads CASSLEGVRYEQYF. CDR3 nucleotides: TGCGCCAGCAGCTTGGAAGGGGTTAGGTACGAGCAGTACTTC.

This sequence joins TRBV6-4 and TRBJ1-1; 9 bases are shared with TRBD1. With 6 bases clipped from V and 0 bases from J, the junction kept 8 bases outside the gene matches. The CDR3 extends over 16 amino acids. The germline V gene encodes CDR1 MRHNA and CDR2 SNTAGT. The CDR3 sequence: CASRNRDRALNTEAFF. The CDR3 nucleotides read TGTGCCAGCAGAAACCGGGACAGGGCTTTGAACACTGAAGCTTTCTTT.

The rearrangement uses TRBV11-3 and TRBJ1-5; TRBD1 aligns across 7 bases. Germline-derived CDR1 and CDR2 are SGHNT and YENEEA. The junction had 8 bases not matched to a gene; V was cut back by 6 bases and J by 6 bases. The CDR3 totals 14 residues. CDR3 bases: TGTGCCAGCAGTCCGTCGACAGGGTTTCAGCCCCAGCATTTT. It specifies CASSPSTGFQPQHF.

This clone appeared a single time. The chain uses TRBV4-2 and TRBJ2-1; TRBD2 agrees at 13 bases. Per germline, CDR1 LGHNA and CDR2 YNFKEQ. The V segment lost 3 bases and the J segment 5 bases; nucleotides outside the gene matches: 4. CDR3 size: 16 residues. In DNA, the CDR3 is TGTGCCAGCAGCCAGGAGGGACTAGCGGGAAACAATGAGCAGTTCTTC. Translation: CASSQEGLAGNNEQFF.

The chain combines TRBV5-1 with TRBJ1-4, with a weak D call TRBD1 (5 bases). The CDR3 spans 15 residues. CDR1 is SGHRS and CDR2 is YFSETQ in the germline V gene. Deletions cut 4 bases from V and 0 bases from J, with 10 bases between. This CDR3 reads CASSEGQATNEKLFF. The DNA of the CDR3 is TGCGCCAGCAGCGAAGGACAAGCAACTAATGAAAAACTGTTTTTT.

This chain connects TRBV6-6 to TRBJ2-5; the match to TRBD1 covers 8 bases. Germline CDR1 MNHNY, CDR2 SVGAGI (reference sequence). The CDR3 covers 15 residues. With 6 bases clipped from V and 2 bases from J, the junction kept 8 bases outside the gene matches. The CDR3 DNA is TGTGCCAGCAGACCCGGGACAGGAAGACAAGAGACCCAGTACTTC. Encoded protein: CASRPGTGRQETQYF.

This chain joins TRBV7-3 and TRBJ2-1; TRBD1 is a possible D gene (5 bases). This CDR3 is built from 13 residues. Germline CDR1 SGHTA, CDR2 FQGTGA. The V gene lost 4 bases and the J gene lost 9 bases, with 13 bases spanning the gap. CDR3 amino acids: CASSSRQGGEQFF. CDR3 bases: TGTGCCAGCAGCTCTAGGCAGGGTGGTGAGCAGTTCTTC.

The rearrangement links TRBV7-7 to TRBJ2-7; 9 positions match TRBD1. Germline values: CDR1 SSHAT, CDR2 FNYEAQ (reference sequence). The trim removed 1 base at V and 7 bases at J, leaving 8 bases unmatched. The CDR3 is 15 residues long. The CDR3 DNA is TGTGCCAGCAGCTTAGGGGCGACAGGGGGAGATGAGCAGTACTTC. This codes for CASSLGATGGDEQYF.

The V and J genes are TRBV19 and TRBJ1-2; D remains unclear. This CDR3 has 15 amino acids. Trimming took off 8 bases at V and 0 bases at J, with 16 bases between the two ends. Germline CDR1 is LNHDA and CDR2 is SQIVND (reference sequence). The CDR3 loop reads CASHHDTPSNYGYTF. The CDR3 DNA sequence: TGTGCCAGTCATCATGACACGCCATCTAACTATGGCTACACCTTC.

The V and J genes are TRBV15 and TRBJ1-1; 7 nucleotides match TRBD1. The germline V gene has CDR1 LNHNV and CDR2 YYDKDF (reference sequence). The ends lost 7 bases at V and 4 bases at J; junction bases unmatched: 3. The CDR3 loop spans 12 amino acids. As DNA, the CDR3 is TGTGCCACCACCGACAGGGCCACTGAAGCTTTCTTT. Residues: CATTDRATEAFF.

The chain uses TRBV18 and TRBJ1-4; 10 bases line up with TRBD1. This CDR3 contains 14 residues. The trim removed 6 bases at V and 8 bases at J, leaving 6 bases unmatched. The V gene's germline CDR1 is KGHSH and CDR2 LQKENI. CDR3 protein: CASSPGTGAEKLFF. CDR3 coding DNA: TGTGCCAGCTCCCCCGGGACAGGGGCGGAAAAACTGTTTTTT.

The V gene is TRBV10-3, the J gene TRBJ2-7, with TRBD1 matching over 7 bases. Germline V gene data show CDR1 as ENHRY and CDR2 as SYGVKD. There are 12 residues in the CDR3. With 10 bases clipped from V and 2 bases from J, the junction kept 5 bases outside the gene matches. For the CDR3, the DNA is TGTGCCACCGGGACAGATACCTACGAGCAGTACTTC. It codes for CATGTDTYEQYF.

The chain couples TRBV7-9 to TRBJ2-5; D might be TRBD1 (5 bases). V was cut by 4 bases and J by 1 base, with 13 bases left in between. The CDR3 covers 15 residues. CDR1 is SEHNR, CDR2 FQNEAQ, per germline (reference sequence). The CDR3 reads CASSYRQILQETQYF. The CDR3 nucleotides are TGTGCCAGCAGCTACCGACAGATCCTCCAAGAGACCCAGTACTTC.

This rearrangement joins TRBV7-8 to TRBJ2-1; 11 bases are shared with TRBD1. Germline values: CDR1 SGHVS, CDR2 FQNEAQ. CDR3 size: 14 residues. Germline trimming cut 6 bases from V and 6 bases from J; bases unmatched to any gene: 4. CDR3 sequence (DNA): TGTGCCAGCAGGGGGGGACAGGGGGTCAATGAGCAGTTCTTC. Protein: CASRGGQGVNEQFF.

V and J are TRBV20-1 and TRBJ2-7; tentatively, D is TRBD1 (6 bases). The CDR3 spans 11 residues. Trimming pared 3 bases from V and 6 bases from J, leaving 9 bases between. The V gene's germline CDR1 is DFQATT and CDR2 SNEGSKA (reference sequence). CDR3 in DNA: TGCAGTGCTAGCACAGGGTTCGAGCAGTACTTC. Protein product: CSASTGFEQYF.

The rearrangement links TRBV5-1 to TRBJ1-4; 8 nucleotides agree with TRBD1. V shed 4 bases and J 5 bases; nucleotides not matched to a gene: 7. Germline values: CDR1 SGHRS, CDR2 YFSETQ. This CDR3 comprises 15 residues. The CDR3 nucleotides are TGCGCCAGCAGCCCCCGGACAGGGCCGAATGAAAAACTGTTTTTT. Residues: CASSPRTGPNEKLFF.

The chain is built from TRBV5-1 and TRBJ2-4; 10 nucleotides align to TRBD1. The CDR3 sequence is 14 residues long. With V trimmed by 3 bases and J by 8 bases, 5 bases remained unmatched. The germline gives CDR1 SGHRS, CDR2 YFSETQ. CDR3 sequence (DNA): TGCGCCAGCAGCTACTTCGGACAGGGGGACATTCAGTACTTC. Protein: CASSYFGQGDIQYF.

V gene TRBV4-1 combines with J gene TRBJ1-2; TRBD1 agrees at 9 bases. Germline V CDR1 and CDR2: MGHRA, YSYEKL. Trimming removed 5 bases from V and 1 base from J; junction bases left unmatched: 5. The CDR3 is 15 residues long. The CDR3 bases are TGCGCCAGCAGCAAAAGGACAGGGGATAACTATGGCTACACCTTC. Residues: CASSKRTGDNYGYTF.

The chain couples TRBV19 to TRBJ2-7, with TRBD1 matching over 9 bases. The CDR3 length is 15 residues. From germline, CDR1 is LNHDA and CDR2 SQIVND (reference sequence). V was clipped by 5 bases and J by 6 bases; unmatched bases: 11. CDR3 nucleotides: TGTGCCAGTAGTTCCCGGGACAGGGATCATCGCGAGCAGTACTTC. It translates to CASSSRDRDHREQYF.

The CDR3 bases are TGTGCCAGTACCAGGGGGCCCTACAATGAGCAGTTCTTC. It specifies CASTRGPYNEQFF. This chain uses TRBV11-1 with TRBJ2-1; 8 positions agree with TRBD1. Trimming took 9 bases from V and 2 from J; bases not matched to a gene: 3. CDR1 and CDR2 (germline): SGHAT, FQDESV (reference sequence). This CDR3 contains 13 residues.